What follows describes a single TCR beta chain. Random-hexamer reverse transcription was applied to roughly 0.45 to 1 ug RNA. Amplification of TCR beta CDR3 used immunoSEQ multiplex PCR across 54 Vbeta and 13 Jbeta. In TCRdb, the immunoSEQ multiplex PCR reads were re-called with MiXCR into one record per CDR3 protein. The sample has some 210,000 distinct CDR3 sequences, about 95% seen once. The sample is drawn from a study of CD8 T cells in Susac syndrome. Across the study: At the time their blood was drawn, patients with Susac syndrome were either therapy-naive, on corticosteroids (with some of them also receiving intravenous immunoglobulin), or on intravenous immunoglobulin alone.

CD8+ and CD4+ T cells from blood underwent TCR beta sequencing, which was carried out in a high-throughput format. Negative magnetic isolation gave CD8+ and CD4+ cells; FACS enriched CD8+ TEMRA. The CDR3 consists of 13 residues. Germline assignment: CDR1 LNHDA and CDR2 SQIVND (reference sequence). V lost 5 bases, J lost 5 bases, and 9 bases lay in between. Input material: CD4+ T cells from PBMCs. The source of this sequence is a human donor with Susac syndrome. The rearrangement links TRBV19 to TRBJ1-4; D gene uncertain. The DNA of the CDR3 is TGTGCCAGTAGTGGGCCGGAGAATGAAAAACTGTTTTTT. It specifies CASSGPENEKLFF.